This TCR beta chain derives from a study of T cell responses to AZD1222 COVID-19 vaccine. Study-wide points: As reported, nearly half of all spike-specific TCRs target variant regions that are unmutated. Donors skewed white British and female; clonal diversity was possibly underestimated. Researchers took repertoire samples only after the peak T cell response had come.

In the case of this clone: The antigen remains undetermined.

Data came from immunoSEQ multiplex PCR; TCRdb stores just in-frame clones and leaves some out. The sample includes over 15,000 clones, 89% of them seen just once. Sequencing was performed on peripheral blood, taken 28 days after the second AZD1222 dose. The sequence derives from an adult who received the AZD1222 COVID-19 vaccine.

Written as DNA, the CDR3 is TGCGCCAGCCGGGAGGGAGGGATATTAACTGAAGCTTTCTTT. It codes for CASREGGILTEAFF. The J gene is TRBJ1-1, the V gene TRBV5-1; the D is unclear. The CDR3 extends over 14 amino acids. V lost 7 bases and J lost 5, with 18 bases in between. Germline CDR1 is SGHRS and CDR2 is YFSETQ.